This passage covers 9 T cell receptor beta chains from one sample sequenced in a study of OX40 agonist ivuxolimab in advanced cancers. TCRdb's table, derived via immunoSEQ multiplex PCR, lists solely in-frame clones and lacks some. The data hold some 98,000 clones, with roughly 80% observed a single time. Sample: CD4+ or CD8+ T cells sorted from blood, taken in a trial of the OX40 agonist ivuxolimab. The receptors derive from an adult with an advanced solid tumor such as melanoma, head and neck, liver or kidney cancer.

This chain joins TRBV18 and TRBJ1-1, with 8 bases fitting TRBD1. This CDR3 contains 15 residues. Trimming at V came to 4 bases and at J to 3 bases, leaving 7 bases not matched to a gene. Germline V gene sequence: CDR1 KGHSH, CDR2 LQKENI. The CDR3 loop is CASSLRQGMDTEAFF. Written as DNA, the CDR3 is TGTGCCAGCTCACTAAGACAGGGGATGGACACTGAAGCTTTCTTT. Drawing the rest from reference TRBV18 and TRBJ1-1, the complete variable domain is NAGVMQNPRHLVRRRGQEARLRCSPMKGHSHVYWYRQLPEEGLKFMVYLQKENIIDESGMPKERFSAEFPKEGPSILRIQQVVRGDSAAYFCASSLRQGMDTEAFFGQGTRLTVV.

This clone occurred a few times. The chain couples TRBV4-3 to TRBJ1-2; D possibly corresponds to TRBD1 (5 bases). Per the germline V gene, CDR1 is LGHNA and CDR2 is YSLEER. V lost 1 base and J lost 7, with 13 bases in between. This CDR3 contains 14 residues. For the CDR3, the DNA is TGCGCCAGCAGCCAAGTCGTAGGGGCGGGTGGCTACACCTTC. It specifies CASSQVVGAGGYTF.

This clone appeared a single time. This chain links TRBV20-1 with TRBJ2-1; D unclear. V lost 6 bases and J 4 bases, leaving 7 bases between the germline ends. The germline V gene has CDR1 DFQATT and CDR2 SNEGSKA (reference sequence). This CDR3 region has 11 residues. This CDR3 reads CSAAWYNEQFF. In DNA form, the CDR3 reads TGCAGTGCAGCGTGGTACAATGAGCAGTTCTTC.

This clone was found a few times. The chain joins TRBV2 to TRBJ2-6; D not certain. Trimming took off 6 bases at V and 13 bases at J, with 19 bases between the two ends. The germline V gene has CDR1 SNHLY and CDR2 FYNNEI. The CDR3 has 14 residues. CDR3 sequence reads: CASRDTSASSVLTF. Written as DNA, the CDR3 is TGTGCCAGCAGAGACACTTCAGCATCCAGTGTCCTGACTTTC.

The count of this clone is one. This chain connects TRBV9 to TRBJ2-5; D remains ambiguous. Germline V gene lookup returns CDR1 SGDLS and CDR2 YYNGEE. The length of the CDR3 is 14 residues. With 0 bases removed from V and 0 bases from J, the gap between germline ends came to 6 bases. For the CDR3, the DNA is TGTGCCAGCAGCGTAGGTCCCCACCAAGAGACCCAGTACTTC. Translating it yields CASSVGPHQETQYF.

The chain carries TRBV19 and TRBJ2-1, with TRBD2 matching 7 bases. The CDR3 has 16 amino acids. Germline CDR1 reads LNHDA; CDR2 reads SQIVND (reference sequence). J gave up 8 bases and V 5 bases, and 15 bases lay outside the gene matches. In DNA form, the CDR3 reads TGTGCCAGTAGTTCTCGGAGGGGAGGGGTTAAGGATGAGCAGTTCTTC. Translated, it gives CASSSRRGGVKDEQFF.

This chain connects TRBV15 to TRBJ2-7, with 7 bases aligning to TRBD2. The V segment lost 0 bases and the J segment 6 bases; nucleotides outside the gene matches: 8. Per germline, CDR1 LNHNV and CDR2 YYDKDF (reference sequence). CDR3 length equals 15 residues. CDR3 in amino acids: CATSRDLGGGREQYF. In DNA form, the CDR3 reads TGTGCCACCAGCAGAGATCTTGGGGGAGGGCGCGAGCAGTACTTC. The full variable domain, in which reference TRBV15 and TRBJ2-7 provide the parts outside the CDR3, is DAMVIQNPRYQVTQFGKPVTLSCSQTLNHNVMYWYQQKSSQAPKLLFHYYDKDFNNEADTPDNFQSRRPNTSFCFLDIRSPGLGDTAMYLCATSRDLGGGREQYFGPGTRLTVT.

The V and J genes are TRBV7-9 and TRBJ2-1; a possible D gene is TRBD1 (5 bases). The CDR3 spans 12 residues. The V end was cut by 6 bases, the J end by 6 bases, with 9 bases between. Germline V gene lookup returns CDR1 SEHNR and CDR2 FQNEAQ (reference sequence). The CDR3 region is CASSTGSNEQFF. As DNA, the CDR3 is TGTGCCAGCAGTACAGGTTCCAATGAGCAGTTCTTC.

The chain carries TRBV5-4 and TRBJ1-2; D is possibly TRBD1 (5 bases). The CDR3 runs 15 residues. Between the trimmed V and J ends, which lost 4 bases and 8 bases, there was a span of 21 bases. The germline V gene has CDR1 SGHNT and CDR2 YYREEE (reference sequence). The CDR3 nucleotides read TGTGCCAGCAGCCCACCTCCCGGAGGGGTGGGAGGCTACACCTTC. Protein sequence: CASSPPPGGVGGYTF. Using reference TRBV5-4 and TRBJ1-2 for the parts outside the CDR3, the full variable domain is ETGVTQSPTHLIKTRGQQVTLRCSSQSGHNTVSWYQQALGQGPQFIFQYYREEENGRGNFPPRFSGLQFPNYSSELNVNALELDDSALYLCASSPPPGGVGGYTFGSGTRLTVV.